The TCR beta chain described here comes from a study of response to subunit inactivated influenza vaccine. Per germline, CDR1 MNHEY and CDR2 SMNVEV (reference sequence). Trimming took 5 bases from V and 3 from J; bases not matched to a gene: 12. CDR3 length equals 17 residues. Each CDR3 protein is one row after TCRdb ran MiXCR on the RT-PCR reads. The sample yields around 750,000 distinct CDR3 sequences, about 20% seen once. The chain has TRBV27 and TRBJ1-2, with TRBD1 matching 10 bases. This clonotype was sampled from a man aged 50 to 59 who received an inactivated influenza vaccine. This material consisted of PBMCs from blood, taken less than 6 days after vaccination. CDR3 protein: CASSVTGTGVVDYGYTF. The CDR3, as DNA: TGTGCCAGCAGTGTCACCGGGACAGGGGTGGTAGACTATGGCTACACCTTC.